These T cell receptor beta chains were read from a single sample in a study of T cell clonotyping in hematopoietic cell transplantation. Sequencing used immunoSEQ multiplex PCR; TCRdb keeps in-frame clones, though not all of them. The sample holds more than 65,000 clones; roughly 93% are singletons and the top ten take more than 1.5%. Material: peripheral blood mononuclear cells. These receptors came from a man aged 45-65 years in good health. Some clones in this sample may be carry-over from other donors' samples. Each CDR3 is given with its conserved first and last residue. The D gene is left open where the match is weak. Where a row states a size, it is once, few, many or the class of an expanded clone; other rows omit it.

>TRBJ2-7|NA|NA|TRBV7-2
TGTGCCAGCAGCTTAGGCCCGGGTCTACACGAGCAGTACTTC
CASSLGPGLHEQYF
>TRBJ2-2|NA|TRBD2|TRBV4-2
TGTGCCAGCAGCCAAGCGGGCGATAGCGGGAGGGTCACCGGGGAGCTGTTTTTT
CASSQAGDSGRVTGELFF
>TRBJ2-1|NA|NA|TRBV4-3
TGCGCCAGCGGTGTGGGGACTGGGCCCTACAATGAGCAGTTCTTC
CASGVGTGPYNEQFF
>TRBJ1-1|NA|NA|TRBV5-1
TGCGCCAGCAGCCTAACCCCTCTGCAGAACACTGAAGCTTTCTTT
CASSLTPLQNTEAFF
>TRBJ2-5|NA|TRBD2|TRBV4-1
TGCGCCAGCAGCCCCACTGGTGGGCTAGCGGGTCCGGAGACCCAGTACTTC
CASSPTGGLAGPETQYF
>TRBJ1-4|NA|TRBD1|TRBV6-6
TGTGCCAGCAGCCCGGGACAGGCCAAAGAAAAACTGTTTTTT
CASSPGQAKEKLFF
>TRBJ2-2|NA|NA|TRBV27
TGTGCCAGCAGTTTACTCAACACCGGGGAGCTGTTTTTT
CASSLLNTGELFF
>TRBJ1-5|NA|TRBD1|TRBV28
TGTGCCAGCAGTCAAATGGGACAGGTTAGCAACCAGCCCCAGCATTTT
CASSQMGQVSNQPQHF
>TRBJ2-7|NA|NA|TRBV28
TGTGCCAGCAGCCCCGACCCGGGACCAAACCCCTACGAGCAGTACTTC
CASSPDPGPNPYEQYF
>TRBJ2-7|NA|NA|TRBV18
TGTGCCAGCTCACAATACTCAAGTAACGAGCAGTACTTC
CASSQYSSNEQYF
>TRBJ2-1|NA|NA|TRBV11-2
TGTGCCAGCAGCTTGGTGGGGGGCGTCGTTAGCGGTGAGCAGTTCTTC
CASSLVGGVVSGEQFF
>TRBJ2-3|NA|NA|TRBV5-5
TGTGCCAGCAGCTTTGAGTCCTCACACACAGATACGCAGTATTTT
CASSFESSHTDTQYF
>TRBJ2-3|NA|TRBD2|TRBV11-2
TGTGCCAGCAGCGCAACTAGCGGGAGGGCGGAGCAGCAGTATTTT
CASSATSGRAEQQYF
>TRBJ1-5|NA|NA|TRBV5-6
TGTGCCAGCAGCATGACCGGGACCCTGGGGGCCCAGCATTTT
CASSMTGTLGAQHF
>TRBJ2-3|once|TRBD2|TRBV5-8
TGTGCCAGCAGCTCCCGACTAGCGGTAGTCACAGATACGCAGTATTTT
CASSSRLAVVTDTQYF
>TRBJ2-7|NA|NA|TRBV5-1
TGCGCCAGCAGCTTGGGAGCCTACGAGCAGTACTTC
CASSLGAYEQYF
>TRBJ2-2|NA|NA|TRBV18
TGTGCCAGCTCACCACCGGCCAGGGCAACCGGGGAGCTGTTTTTT
CASSPPARATGELFF